This TCR beta chain appears in the sequencing data of a study of PD-L1 blockade in urothelial cancer. Study-level background: Median T cell yield from blood was roughly 140,000.

TCRdb keeps only in-frame clones here, not all; method: immunoSEQ multiplex PCR. The table shows under 55,000 clones, with about 88% occurring only once. Time point here: pretreatment peripheral blood. Trimming took off 4 bases at V and 0 bases at J, with 8 bases between the two ends. The CDR3 consists of 14 residues. The germline V gene encodes CDR1 SGHDT and CDR2 YYEEEE. Sequenced here: PBMCs, sampled around atezolizumab (anti-PD-L1) treatment. The TCR comes from a donor over 35 with urothelial cancer. The rearrangement links TRBV5-6 to TRBJ1-3; D is undetermined. The CDR3: CASSPRGSGNTIYF. The DNA for the CDR3 is TGTGCCAGCAGCCCGCGGGGCTCTGGAAACACCATATATTTT.